These 5 T cell receptor beta chains were all obtained from the same sample, sequenced in a study of blood T cell repertoires in COVID-19. Measured with immunoSEQ multiplex PCR; TCRdb has only the in-frame clones, and not every one. The sample contains some 430,000 clones, less than 95% of which appear only once. Sequencing was performed on PBMCs or T cells enriched from blood (not recorded which). The receptor set was obtained from a young man who had recovered from COVID-19.

In the case of this clone: Other DNA sequences from this sample encode an identical CDR3 as well. The chain employs TRBV28 and TRBJ1-1; the D gene is possibly TRBD1 (6 bases). Germline CDR1 reads MDHEN; CDR2 reads SYDVKM. V lost 6 bases and J 2 bases, leaving 13 bases between the germline ends. The CDR3 length is 14 residues. The CDR3 region is CASSLDRPNTEAFF. In DNA form, the CDR3 reads TGTGCCAGCAGCTTGGACAGACCCAACACTGAAGCTTTCTTT.

This chain uses TRBV27 with TRBJ1-2; 10 nucleotides line up with TRBD1. With V trimmed by 3 bases and J by 7 bases, 8 bases remained unmatched. CDR1 and CDR2 from the germline V gene are MNHEY and SMNVEV (reference sequence). There are 15 residues in the CDR3. CDR3 sequence: CASSFGGQGLRGYTF. In DNA form, the CDR3 reads TGTGCCAGCAGTTTTGGGGGACAGGGGCTGCGTGGCTACACCTTC.

The DNA for the CDR3 is TGTGCCAGCAGCTTCGCTGGCCCCTACGAGCAGTACTTC. Its protein is CASSFAGPYEQYF. The V gene is TRBV5-4, the J gene TRBJ2-7; no firm D call. V was trimmed by 2 bases and J by 2 bases, leaving 8 bases between them. CDR3 length: 13 residues. The germline V gene encodes CDR1 SGHNT and CDR2 YYREEE (reference sequence). The full variable domain, rest sourced from reference TRBV5-4 and TRBJ2-7, is ETGVTQSPTHLIKTRGQQVTLRCSSQSGHNTVSWYQQALGQGPQFIFQYYREEENGRGNFPPRFSGLQFPNYSSELNVNALELDDSALYLCASSFAGPYEQYFGPGTRLTVT.

The count of this clone is one. The chain employs TRBV5-1 and TRBJ2-5; TRBD1 is a possible D gene (6 bases). The CDR3 has 15 amino acids. The germline V gene encodes CDR1 SGHRS and CDR2 YFSETQ. Trimming took 4 bases from V and 9 from J, leaving 22 bases between them. In DNA, the CDR3 is TGCGCCAGCAGCCCTAGTACAACAGGGACCACGGCCCAGTACTTC. Amino acids: CASSPSTTGTTAQYF.

This sequence joins TRBV19 and TRBJ1-1; 7 bases agree with TRBD1. The CDR3 contains 13 residues. Germline CDR1 LNHDA, CDR2 SQIVND (reference sequence). The J segment lost 6 bases and the V segment lost 9 bases, leaving 10 bases of the junction unmatched. The chain's CDR3 is CASHKWTGPEAFF. DNA of the CDR3: TGTGCCAGCCACAAGTGGACAGGACCTGAAGCTTTCTTT.